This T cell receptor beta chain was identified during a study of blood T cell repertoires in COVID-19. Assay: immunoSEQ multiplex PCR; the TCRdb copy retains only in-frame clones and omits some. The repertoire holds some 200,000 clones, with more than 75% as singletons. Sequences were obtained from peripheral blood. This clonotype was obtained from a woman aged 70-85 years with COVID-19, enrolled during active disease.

The CDR3 sequence: CASSLTGTQETQYF. The CDR3, as DNA: TGTGCCAGCAGCTTAACGGGAACCCAAGAGACCCAGTACTTC. This rearrangement joins TRBV7-2 to TRBJ2-5, with D possibly matching TRBD2 (5 bases). This CDR3 is built from 14 residues. Trimming cost V 2 bases and J 1 base, with 8 bases left between them. Per the germline V gene, CDR1 is SGHTA and CDR2 is FQGNSA. Drawing the rest from reference TRBV7-2 and TRBJ2-5, the complete variable domain is GAGVSQSPSNKVTEKGKDVELRCDPISGHTALYWYRQSLGQGLEFLIYFQGNSAPDKSGLPSDRFSAERTGGSVSTLTIQRTQQEDSAVYLCASSLTGTQETQYFGPGTRLLVL.